The 32 T cell receptor beta chains below come from one sample, sequenced in a study of radiotherapy plus CTLA-4 blockade in lung cancer. Measured with immunoSEQ multiplex PCR; TCRdb has only the in-frame clones, and not every one. The sample lists tens of thousands of clones; less than 85% were seen once. The sample here was peripheral blood, taken from a patient treated with radiotherapy plus ipilimumab. These receptors were obtained from a human donor with non-small cell lung cancer who had stable disease on radiotherapy plus ipilimumab.

The chain is built from TRBV11-3 and TRBJ2-1; TRBD1 is a possible D gene (5 bases). Between the trimmed V and J ends, which lost 0 bases and 6 bases, there was a span of 12 bases. Germline CDR1 reads SGHNT; CDR2 reads YENEEA. This CDR3 has 15 residues. The CDR3 nucleotides are TGTGCCAGCAGCTTAGAAGGGGTACTTTCCAATGAGCAGTTCTTC. Translated: CASSLEGVLSNEQFF.

This chain links TRBV18 with TRBJ1-2, with a possible D match to TRBD1 (5 bases). The CDR3 is made up of 13 amino acids. Germline V gene sequence: CDR1 KGHSH, CDR2 LQKENI. Trimming took 3 bases from V and 0 from J, leaving 5 bases between them. The chain's CDR3 is CASSPDTNYGYTF. Written as DNA, the CDR3 is TGTGCCAGCTCACCGGACACTAACTATGGCTACACCTTC.

The chain carries TRBV7-9 and TRBJ2-1; D may match TRBD1 or TRBD2 (5 bases each). V gave up 3 bases and J gave up 6 bases, with 18 bases separating them. CDR3 length: 16 residues. Germline lookup yields CDR1 SEHNR and CDR2 FQNEAQ (reference sequence). The CDR3 region is CASSFGVGWGSNEQFF. DNA of the CDR3: TGTGCCAGCAGCTTCGGAGTGGGGTGGGGGTCCAATGAGCAGTTCTTC. Full variable domain (missing parts from reference TRBV7-9 and TRBJ2-1): DTGVSQNPRHKITKRGQNVTFRCDPISEHNRLYWYRQTLGQGPEFLTYFQNEAQLEKSRLLSDRFSAERPKGSFSTLEIQRTEQGDSAMYLCASSFGVGWGSNEQFFGPGTRLTVL.

The J gene is TRBJ1-2, the V gene TRBV7-2, with D perhaps TRBD1 (6 bases). Germline CDR1 SGHTA, CDR2 FQGNSA. V lost 1 base and J 2 bases, leaving 11 bases between the germline ends. The CDR3 has 15 residues. In DNA, the CDR3 is TGTGCCAGCAGCTTAGATTCAGGGGCCAACTATGGCTACACCTTC. It translates to CASSLDSGANYGYTF.

This rearrangement joins TRBV11-3 to TRBJ2-5, with unresolved D. With 2 bases removed from V and 2 bases from J, the gap between germline ends came to 12 bases. The length of the CDR3 is 15 residues. Germline V gives CDR1 SGHNT, CDR2 YENEEA. The DNA of the CDR3 is TGTGCCAGCAGCTTAAATCGGAACGGACAAGAGACCCAGTACTTC. Its translation: CASSLNRNGQETQYF.

The V gene is TRBV18, the J gene TRBJ1-2, with 7 bases identical to TRBD1. Germline CDR1 and CDR2: KGHSH and LQKENI. CDR3 length: 15 residues. The J segment lost 3 bases and the V segment lost 2 bases, leaving 6 bases of the junction unmatched. The CDR3 here is CASSPGDRKYYGYTF. CDR3 nucleotides: TGTGCCAGCTCACCAGGGGACAGAAAATACTATGGCTACACCTTC. The complete variable domain, with remaining parts taken from reference TRBV18 and TRBJ1-2, reads NAGVMQNPRHLVRRRGQEARLRCSPMKGHSHVYWYRQLPEEGLKFMVYLQKENIIDESGMPKERFSAEFPKEGPSILRIQQVVRGDSAAYFCASSPGDRKYYGYTFGSGTRLTVV.

A single count supports this clone. V usage is TRBV30 and J usage is TRBJ2-7; possible D gene TRBD2, 5 bases. The CDR3 is 14 residues long. Germline lookup yields CDR1 GTSNPN and CDR2 SVGIG (reference sequence). V lost 3 bases to trimming and J lost 5 bases, with 17 bases between them. CDR3 residues: CAWSKLVWGHEQYF. CDR3 sequence (DNA): TGTGCCTGGAGCAAACTAGTTTGGGGTCACGAGCAGTACTTC.

The CDR3 here is CASSLGASGGSLAKNIQYF. The CDR3 nucleotides read TGTGCCAGCAGCTTGGGAGCTAGCGGGGGGTCCCTAGCCAAAAACATTCAGTACTTC. V and J are TRBV5-5 and TRBJ2-4, with 11 nucleotides matching TRBD2. The length of the CDR3 is 19 residues. Looked up from germline, CDR1 is SGHKS and CDR2 is YYEKEE (reference sequence). V was pared by 0 bases and J by 0 bases, with 8 bases of the junction left unmatched.

CDR3 nucleotides: TGTGCCAGCAGCCCACAGGGTGCCGGGGAGCTGTTTTTT. This translates into CASSPQGAGELFF. V usage is TRBV9 and J usage is TRBJ2-2, with D maybe TRBD1 (6 bases). Trimming removed 4 bases from V and 6 bases from J, with 10 bases in between. Germline V gene lookup returns CDR1 SGDLS and CDR2 YYNGEE. The CDR3 runs to 13 residues.

As DNA, the CDR3 is TGTGCCAGCGGGAGGGGGCGAGCCGGGGAGCTGTTTTTT. Translated, it gives CASGRGRAGELFF. This sequence joins TRBV6-5 and TRBJ2-2; D tentatively reads TRBD1 or TRBD2 (7 bases each). Germline V gives CDR1 MNHEY, CDR2 SVGAGI. The V end was cut by 8 bases, the J end by 6 bases, with 13 bases between. This CDR3 has 13 amino acids.

The chain carries TRBV5-1 and TRBJ1-5; D might be TRBD1 (6 bases). CDR1 and CDR2 (germline): SGHRS, YFSETQ. Trimming took 0 bases from V and 7 from J, leaving 11 bases between them. CDR3 length equals 14 residues. CDR3 loop: CASSLEQGGQPQHF. CDR3 DNA sequence: TGCGCCAGCAGCTTGGAACAGGGAGGACAGCCCCAGCATTTT.

The CDR3 DNA follows: TGTGCCAGCAGTGAAGATGGACAGGGGAACTATGGCTACACCTTC. Translating gives CASSEDGQGNYGYTF. The V and J genes are TRBV6-1 and TRBJ1-2; 9 nucleotides line up with TRBD1. CDR1 is MNHNS and CDR2 is SASEGT in the germline V gene. The CDR3 runs to 15 residues. J lost 2 bases, V lost 1 base, and 2 bases had no gene match.

The chain links TRBV28 to TRBJ1-1; possible D gene TRBD1, 5 bases. Germline lookup yields CDR1 MDHEN and CDR2 SYDVKM. V lost 4 bases and J lost 2, with 14 bases in between. CDR3 size: 15 residues. The CDR3, as DNA: TGTGCCAGCAGTTCCTCGGGGGGAAGTAACACTGAAGCTTTCTTT. This gives the protein CASSSSGGSNTEAFF.

This clone was seen a single time. The chain employs TRBV5-1 and TRBJ1-1; D unresolved. The length of the CDR3 is 13 residues. Deletions cut 4 bases from V and 10 bases from J, with 17 bases between. CDR1 and CDR2 (germline): SGHRS, YFSETQ. The CDR3 spells CASSPDVPARAFF. The DNA of the CDR3 is TGCGCCAGCAGCCCGGACGTCCCGGCGAGAGCTTTCTTT.

This chain links TRBV6-4 with TRBJ1-1; 7 bases are shared with TRBD1. The CDR3 loop spans 17 amino acids. Germline CDR1 reads MRHNA; CDR2 reads SNTAGT. J was trimmed by 0 bases and V by 7 bases; bases with no gene match: 14. CDR3 sequence: CASTKRGQGGMNTEAFF. In nucleotides, the CDR3 is TGTGCCAGCACGAAGCGAGGGCAGGGGGGGATGAACACTGAAGCTTTCTTT.

The V and J genes are TRBV7-6 and TRBJ2-7; no reliable D call. Per the germline V gene, CDR1 is SGHVS and CDR2 is FNYEAQ. V shed 0 bases and J shed 3 bases, with 9 bases lying between them. The CDR3 is made up of 14 amino acids. The DNA for the CDR3 is TGTGCCAGCAGCTTAGCGCGAAAGGGCTACGAGCAGTACTTC. Amino acids: CASSLARKGYEQYF.

This clone was seen a handful of times. The chain carries TRBV6-5 and TRBJ2-7; TRBD2 agrees at 9 bases. The CDR3 is 14 residues long. Germline loops: CDR1 MNHEY, CDR2 SVGAGI. Trimming cost V 5 bases and J 0 bases; bases outside gene matches: 2. CDR3 coding DNA: TGTGCCAGCAGTAATAGCGGGGGCTCCTACGAGCAGTACGTC. Encoded protein: CASSNSGGSYEQYV.

The CDR3 DNA reads as TGTGCCAGCAGTCCCCGTGGGGCAGGGGGCAGGGAGACCCAGTACTTC. It encodes CASSPRGAGGRETQYF. This chain connects TRBV28 to TRBJ2-5, with 8 bases that match TRBD1. V gave up 5 bases and J gave up 5 bases; unmatched junction bases: 13. The CDR3 is made up of 16 amino acids. Germline CDR1 MDHEN, CDR2 SYDVKM.

The rearrangement joins TRBV6-4 to TRBJ1-2; tentatively, D is TRBD1 (6 bases). Trimming pared 3 bases from V and 3 bases from J, leaving 8 bases between. The CDR3 contains 13 residues. The germline V gene has CDR1 MRHNA and CDR2 SNTAGT. CDR3 loop: CASSESGDYGYTF. The CDR3 DNA reads as TGTGCCAGCAGTGAGTCAGGGGACTATGGCTACACCTTC.

The chain couples TRBV5-1 to TRBJ2-1; 9 positions match TRBD2. Trimming cost V 0 bases and J 15 bases; bases outside gene matches: 13. Germline V gene lookup returns CDR1 SGHRS and CDR2 YFSETQ. CDR3 length equals 15 residues. In nucleotides, the CDR3 is TGCGCCAGCAGCTTGGGAGTAGCGGGGGACCTGAATTGGTTCTTC. Translating it yields CASSLGVAGDLNWFF.

The chain joins TRBV6-5 to TRBJ2-7; D might be TRBD1 (6 bases). This CDR3 spans 15 amino acids. Looked up from germline, CDR1 is MNHEY and CDR2 is SVGAGI. Trimming took off 2 bases at V and 4 bases at J, with 15 bases between the two ends. CDR3 DNA sequence: TGTGCCAGCAGTTACGGACAGTCAGGCACTTACGAGCAGTACTTC. Translated, it gives CASSYGQSGTYEQYF.

The table lists this clone with a count of one. The genes are TRBV18 and TRBJ2-5; 8 positions match TRBD1. Trimming at V came to 0 bases and at J to 5 bases, leaving 2 bases not matched to a gene. Germline V gene data show CDR1 as KGHSH and CDR2 as LQKENI. This CDR3 spans 14 amino acids. The CDR3 sequence: CASSPPGQAETQYF. CDR3 coding DNA: TGTGCCAGCTCACCACCGGGACAGGCGGAGACCCAGTACTTC. Filled out from reference TRBV18 and TRBJ2-5, the complete variable domain reads NAGVMQNPRHLVRRRGQEARLRCSPMKGHSHVYWYRQLPEEGLKFMVYLQKENIIDESGMPKERFSAEFPKEGPSILRIQQVVRGDSAAYFCASSPPGQAETQYFGPGTRLLVL.

This clone was counted between two and nine times. This chain joins TRBV6-1 and TRBJ2-2, with a weak D call TRBD1 (7 bases). Germline assignment: CDR1 MNHNS and CDR2 SASEGT. The CDR3 is 15 amino acids. Deletions cut 6 bases from V and 3 bases from J, with 14 bases between. The DNA of the CDR3 is TGTGCCAGCAGGGAGGGACAGAGATACACCGGGGAGCTGTTTTTT. It specifies CASREGQRYTGELFF.

The sample holds many counts of this clone. This chain connects TRBV5-1 to TRBJ1-5, with TRBD1 as a possible D gene (6 bases). The CDR3 has 14 amino acids. V was cut by 0 bases and J by 3 bases, with 7 bases left in between. Germline lookup yields CDR1 SGHRS and CDR2 YFSETQ. The CDR3 DNA reads TGCGCCAGCAGCTTGGGGACAGACAATCAGCCCCAGCATTTT. It specifies CASSLGTDNQPQHF.

The genes are TRBV30 and TRBJ1-3; perhaps TRBD1 as D (6 bases). Germline lookup yields CDR1 GTSNPN and CDR2 SVGIG (reference sequence). Trimming shortened V by 2 bases and J by 0 bases, and 17 bases separated the two germline ends. The CDR3 covers 17 residues. This chain's CDR3 is CAWSYGTFLGSGNTIYF. As DNA, the CDR3 is TGTGCCTGGAGTTATGGGACATTCCTCGGCTCTGGAAACACCATATATTTT.

This clone was recorded only once. The chain has TRBV9 and TRBJ2-6; no clear D. V gave up 1 base and J gave up 0 bases, with 5 bases separating them. The CDR3 loop spans 15 amino acids. Germline V gene data show CDR1 as SGDLS and CDR2 as YYNGEE. The CDR3 region is CASSVMDSGANVLTF. The CDR3, as DNA: TGTGCCAGCAGCGTAATGGACTCTGGGGCCAACGTCCTGACTTTC.

The chain combines TRBV2 with TRBJ1-3; TRBD1 might be the D (5 bases). Germline CDR1 reads SNHLY; CDR2 reads FYNNEI. This CDR3 comprises 16 residues. Deletions cut 2 bases from V and 0 bases from J, with 11 bases between. CDR3 sequence: CASSERSGGSGNTIYF. The CDR3 DNA is TGTGCCAGCAGTGAAAGGTCCGGGGGCTCTGGAAACACCATATATTTT.

The genes are TRBV28 and TRBJ1-5; 7 bases align to TRBD1. Germline CDR1 is MDHEN and CDR2 is SYDVKM. This CDR3 has 17 residues. After removal of 5 bases from V and 5 bases from J, the junction contained 15 bases not matched to a gene. The CDR3 protein is CASSPQTGLAWDQPQHF. The CDR3 nucleotides are TGTGCCAGCAGTCCCCAGACAGGGCTCGCCTGGGATCAGCCCCAGCATTTT.

V usage is TRBV10-1 and J usage is TRBJ2-7, with a possible D match to TRBD1 (5 bases). The germline CDR1 and CDR2 sequences are WNHNN and SYGVQD (reference sequence). The CDR3 runs 17 residues. Trimming cost V 0 bases and J 5 bases, with 20 bases left between them. The CDR3 DNA is TGCGCCAGCAGTGAGTCAACTCGCTGGTCAGGGTTCAACGAGCAGTACTTC. This translates into CASSESTRWSGFNEQYF.

The chain has TRBV5-8 and TRBJ2-2; perhaps TRBD2 as D (5 bases). Germline V CDR1 and CDR2: SGHTS, YDEGEE. The CDR3 runs to 14 residues. V gave up 2 bases and J gave up 7 bases, with 12 bases separating them. CDR3 sequence: CASSLRGRGGELFF. The CDR3 DNA reads as TGTGCCAGCAGCTTACGGGGTAGAGGCGGGGAGCTGTTTTTT.

This clone was recorded at least ten times. V usage is TRBV19 and J usage is TRBJ2-5; 9 bases are shared with TRBD2. CDR1 is LNHDA and CDR2 is SQIVND in the germline V gene (reference sequence). This CDR3 comprises 16 residues. With V trimmed by 3 bases and J by 2 bases, 7 bases remained unmatched. The CDR3 nucleotides read TGTGCCAGTAGTATTGCTAGCGGGGCCCTACAAGAGACCCAGTACTTC. Its protein is CASSIASGALQETQYF.

The V and J genes are TRBV27 and TRBJ1-2, with a tentative D call TRBD1 (5 bases). Germline V CDR1 and CDR2: MNHEY, SMNVEV (reference sequence). The length of the CDR3 is 13 residues. The V and J ends lost 5 bases and 1 base respectively, with 8 bases between them. The CDR3 region is CASSRRGNYGYTF. The CDR3 DNA reads TGTGCCAGCAGTCGTAGGGGTAACTATGGCTACACCTTC.